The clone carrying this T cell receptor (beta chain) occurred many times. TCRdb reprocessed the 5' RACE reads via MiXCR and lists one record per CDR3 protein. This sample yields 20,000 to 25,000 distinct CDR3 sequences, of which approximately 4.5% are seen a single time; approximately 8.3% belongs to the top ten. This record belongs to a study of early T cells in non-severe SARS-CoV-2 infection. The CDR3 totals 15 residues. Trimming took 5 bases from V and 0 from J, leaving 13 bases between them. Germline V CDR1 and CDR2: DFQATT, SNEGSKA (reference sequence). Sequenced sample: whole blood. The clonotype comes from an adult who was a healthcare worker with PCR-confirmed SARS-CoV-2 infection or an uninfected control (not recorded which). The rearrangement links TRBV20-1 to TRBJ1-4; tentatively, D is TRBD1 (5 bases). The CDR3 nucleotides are TGCAGTGCTGTTCTCCGGGGGGCAACTAATGAAAAACTGTTTTTT. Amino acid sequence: CSAVLRGATNEKLFF.